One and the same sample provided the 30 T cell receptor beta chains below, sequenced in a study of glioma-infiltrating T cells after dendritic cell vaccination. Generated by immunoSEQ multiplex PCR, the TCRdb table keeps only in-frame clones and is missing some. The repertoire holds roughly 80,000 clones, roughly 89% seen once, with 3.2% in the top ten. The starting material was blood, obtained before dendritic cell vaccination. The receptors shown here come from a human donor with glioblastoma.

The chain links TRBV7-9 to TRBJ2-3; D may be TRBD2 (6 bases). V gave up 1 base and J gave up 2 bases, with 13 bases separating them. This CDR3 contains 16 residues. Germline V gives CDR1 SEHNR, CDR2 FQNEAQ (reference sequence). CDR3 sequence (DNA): TGTGCCAGCAGCTTAGAGGGCGGGATCCCCACAGATACGCAGTATTTT. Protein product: CASSLEGGIPTDTQYF. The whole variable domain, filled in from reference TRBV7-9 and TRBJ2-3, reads DTGVSQNPRHKITKRGQNVTFRCDPISEHNRLYWYRQTLGQGPEFLTYFQNEAQLEKSRLLSDRFSAERPKGSFSTLEIQRTEQGDSAMYLCASSLEGGIPTDTQYFGPGTRLTVL.

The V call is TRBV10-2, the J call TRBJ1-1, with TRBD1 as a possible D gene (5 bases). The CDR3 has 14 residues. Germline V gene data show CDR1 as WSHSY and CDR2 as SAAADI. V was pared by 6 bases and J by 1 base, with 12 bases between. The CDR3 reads CASSSTDSNTEAFF. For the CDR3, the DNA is TGCGCCAGCAGCTCGACAGATTCGAACACTGAAGCTTTCTTT.

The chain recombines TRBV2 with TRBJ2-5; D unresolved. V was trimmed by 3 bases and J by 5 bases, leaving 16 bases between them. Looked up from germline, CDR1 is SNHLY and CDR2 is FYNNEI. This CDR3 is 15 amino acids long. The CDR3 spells CASSENSQPAETQYF. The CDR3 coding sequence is TGTGCCAGCAGTGAGAACAGCCAGCCCGCGGAGACCCAGTACTTC.

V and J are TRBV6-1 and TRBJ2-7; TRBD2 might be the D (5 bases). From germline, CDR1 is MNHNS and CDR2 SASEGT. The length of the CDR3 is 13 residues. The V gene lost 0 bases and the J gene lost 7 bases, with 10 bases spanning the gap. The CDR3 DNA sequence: TGTGCCAGCAGTGAAGCGCCAGCGGAGGAGCAGTACTTC. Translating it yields CASSEAPAEEQYF.

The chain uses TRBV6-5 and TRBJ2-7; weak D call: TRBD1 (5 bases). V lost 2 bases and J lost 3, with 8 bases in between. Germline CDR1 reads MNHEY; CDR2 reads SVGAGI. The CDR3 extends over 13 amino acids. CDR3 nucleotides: TGTGCCAGCAGTTACCAAGGGGACTACGAGCAGTACTTC. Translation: CASSYQGDYEQYF.

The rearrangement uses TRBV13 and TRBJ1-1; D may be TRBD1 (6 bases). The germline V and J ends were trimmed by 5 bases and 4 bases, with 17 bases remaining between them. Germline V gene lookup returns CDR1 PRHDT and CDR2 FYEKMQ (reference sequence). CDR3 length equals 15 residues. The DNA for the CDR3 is TGTGCCAGCAGCGTTGGGGGCAGGGGTGCCACTGAAGCTTTCTTT. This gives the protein CASSVGGRGATEAFF.

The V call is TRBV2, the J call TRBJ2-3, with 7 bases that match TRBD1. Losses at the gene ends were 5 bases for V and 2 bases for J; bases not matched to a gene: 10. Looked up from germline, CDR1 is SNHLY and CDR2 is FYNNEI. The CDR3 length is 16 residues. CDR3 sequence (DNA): TGTGCCAGCAGTCTTACCGGGACAGATTTCACAGATACGCAGTATTTT. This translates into CASSLTGTDFTDTQYF.

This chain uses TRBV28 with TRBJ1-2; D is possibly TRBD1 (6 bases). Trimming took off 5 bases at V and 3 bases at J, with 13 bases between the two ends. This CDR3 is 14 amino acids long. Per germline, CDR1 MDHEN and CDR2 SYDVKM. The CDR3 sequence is CASSQTGFDYGYTF. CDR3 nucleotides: TGTGCCAGCAGTCAAACAGGGTTTGACTATGGCTACACCTTC.

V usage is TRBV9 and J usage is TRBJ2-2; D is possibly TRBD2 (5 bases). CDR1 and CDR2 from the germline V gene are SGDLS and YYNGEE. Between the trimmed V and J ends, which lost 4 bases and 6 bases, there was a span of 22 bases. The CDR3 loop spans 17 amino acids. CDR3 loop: CASSTPLRAPGAGELFF. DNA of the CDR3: TGTGCCAGCAGCACACCTTTACGCGCCCCCGGGGCCGGGGAGCTGTTTTTT. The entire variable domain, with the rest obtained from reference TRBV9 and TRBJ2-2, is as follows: DSGVTQTPKHLITATGQRVTLRCSPRSGDLSVYWYQQSLDQGLQFLIQYYNGEERAKGNILERFSAQQFPDLHSELNLSSLELGDSALYFCASSTPLRAPGAGELFFGEGSRLTVL.

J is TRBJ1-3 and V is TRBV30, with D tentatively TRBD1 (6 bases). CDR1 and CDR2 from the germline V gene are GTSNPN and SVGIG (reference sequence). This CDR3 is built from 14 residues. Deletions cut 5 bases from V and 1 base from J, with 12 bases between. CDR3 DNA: TGTGCCTGGCTTTCCAGGGGATCTGGAAACACCATATATTTT. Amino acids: CAWLSRGSGNTIYF.

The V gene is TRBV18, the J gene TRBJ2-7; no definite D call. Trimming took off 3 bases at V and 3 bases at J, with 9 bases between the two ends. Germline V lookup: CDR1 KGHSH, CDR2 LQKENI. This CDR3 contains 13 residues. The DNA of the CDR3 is TGTGCCAGCTCACCGTCCCAGTTCTACGAGCAGTACTTC. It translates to CASSPSQFYEQYF. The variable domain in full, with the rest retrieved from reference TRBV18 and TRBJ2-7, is NAGVMQNPRHLVRRRGQEARLRCSPMKGHSHVYWYRQLPEEGLKFMVYLQKENIIDESGMPKERFSAEFPKEGPSILRIQQVVRGDSAAYFCASSPSQFYEQYFGPGTRLTVT.

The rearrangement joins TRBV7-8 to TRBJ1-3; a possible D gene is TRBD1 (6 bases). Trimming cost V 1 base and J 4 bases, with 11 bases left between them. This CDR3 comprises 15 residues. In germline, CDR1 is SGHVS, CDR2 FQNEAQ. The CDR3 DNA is TGTGCCAGCAGCTTAGGGCAGGGGCTAGGAAACACCATATATTTT. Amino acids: CASSLGQGLGNTIYF.

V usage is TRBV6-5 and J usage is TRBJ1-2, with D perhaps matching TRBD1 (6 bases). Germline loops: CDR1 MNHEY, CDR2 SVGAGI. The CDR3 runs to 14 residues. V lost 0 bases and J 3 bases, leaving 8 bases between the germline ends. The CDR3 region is CASSYSGADYGYTF. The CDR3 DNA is TGTGCCAGCAGTTACTCGGGGGCTGACTATGGCTACACCTTC.

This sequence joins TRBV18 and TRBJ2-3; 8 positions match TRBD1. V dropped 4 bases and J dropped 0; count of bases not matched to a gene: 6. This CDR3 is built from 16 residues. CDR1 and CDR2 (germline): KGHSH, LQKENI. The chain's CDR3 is CASSQLQGVSTDTQYF. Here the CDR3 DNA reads TGTGCCAGCTCACAATTACAGGGGGTGAGCACAGATACGCAGTATTTT.

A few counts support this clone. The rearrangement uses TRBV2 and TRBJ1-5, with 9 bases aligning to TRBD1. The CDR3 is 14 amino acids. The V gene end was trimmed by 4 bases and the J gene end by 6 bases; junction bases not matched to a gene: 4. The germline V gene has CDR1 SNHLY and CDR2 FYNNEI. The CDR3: CASSGDRDGQPQHF. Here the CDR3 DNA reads TGTGCCAGCAGTGGGGACAGGGACGGTCAGCCCCAGCATTTT.

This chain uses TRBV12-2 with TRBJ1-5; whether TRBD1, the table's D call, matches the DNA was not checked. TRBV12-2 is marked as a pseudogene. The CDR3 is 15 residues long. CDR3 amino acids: CASRPGRDRGKPQHF. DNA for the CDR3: TGTGCAAGTCGCCCTGGTAGGGACAGGGGAAAGCCCCAGCATTTT.

The CDR3 DNA follows: TGTGCCAGCGTCTTGGGGCGGTCCCGATACTACGAGCAGTACTTC. This codes for CASVLGRSRYYEQYF. The chain employs TRBV7-8 and TRBJ2-7; a possible D gene is TRBD1 (5 bases). Looked up from germline, CDR1 is SGHVS and CDR2 is FQNEAQ. This CDR3 is 15 amino acids long. V lost 8 bases and J 3 bases, leaving 20 bases between the germline ends.

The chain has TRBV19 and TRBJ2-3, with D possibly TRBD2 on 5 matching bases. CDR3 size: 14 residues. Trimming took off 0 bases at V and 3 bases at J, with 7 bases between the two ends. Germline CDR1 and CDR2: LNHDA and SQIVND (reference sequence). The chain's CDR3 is CASSIDEGTDTQYF. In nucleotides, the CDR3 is TGTGCCAGTAGTATAGACGAGGGAACAGATACGCAGTATTTT.

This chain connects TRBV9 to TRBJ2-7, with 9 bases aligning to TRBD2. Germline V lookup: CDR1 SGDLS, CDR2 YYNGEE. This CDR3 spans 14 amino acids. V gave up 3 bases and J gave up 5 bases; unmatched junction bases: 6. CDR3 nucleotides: TGTGCCAGCAGCGCTGGACTAGCGAGCCACGAGCAGTACTTC. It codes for CASSAGLASHEQYF.

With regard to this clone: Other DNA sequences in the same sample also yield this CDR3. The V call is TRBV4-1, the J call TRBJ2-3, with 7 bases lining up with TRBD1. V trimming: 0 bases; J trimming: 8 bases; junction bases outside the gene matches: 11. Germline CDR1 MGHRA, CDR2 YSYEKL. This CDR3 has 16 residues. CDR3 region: CASSQEQGTHYGTQYF. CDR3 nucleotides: TGCGCCAGCAGCCAAGAACAGGGGACGCATTACGGTACGCAGTATTTT.

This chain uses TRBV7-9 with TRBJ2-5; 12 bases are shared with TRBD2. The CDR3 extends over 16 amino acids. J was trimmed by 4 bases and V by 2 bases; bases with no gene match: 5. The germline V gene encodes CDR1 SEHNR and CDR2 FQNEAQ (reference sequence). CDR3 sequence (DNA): TGTGCCAGCAGCTTACTAGCGGGGGGGCTTGGAGAGACCCAGTACTTC. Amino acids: CASSLLAGGLGETQYF.

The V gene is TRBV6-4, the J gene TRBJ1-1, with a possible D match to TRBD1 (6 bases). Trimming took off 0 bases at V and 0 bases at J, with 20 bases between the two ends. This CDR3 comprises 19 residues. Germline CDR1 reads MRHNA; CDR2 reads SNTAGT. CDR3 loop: CASSDSTGFQCCVNTEAFF. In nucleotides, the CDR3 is TGTGCCAGCAGTGACTCCACAGGGTTTCAGTGCTGTGTGAACACTGAAGCTTTCTTT.

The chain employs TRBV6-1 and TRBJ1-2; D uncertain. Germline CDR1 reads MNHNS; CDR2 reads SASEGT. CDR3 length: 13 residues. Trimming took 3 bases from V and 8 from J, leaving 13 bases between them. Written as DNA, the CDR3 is TGTGCCAGCAGTGAGCTGGGGAGTCGGGGCTACACCTTC. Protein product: CASSELGSRGYTF.

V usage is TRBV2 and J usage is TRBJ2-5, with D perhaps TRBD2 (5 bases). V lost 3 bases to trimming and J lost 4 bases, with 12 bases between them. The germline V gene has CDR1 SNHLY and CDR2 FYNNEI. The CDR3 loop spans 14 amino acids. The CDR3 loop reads CASSDDRDGETQYF. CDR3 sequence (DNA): TGTGCCAGCAGTGACGACCGGGATGGAGAGACCCAGTACTTC.

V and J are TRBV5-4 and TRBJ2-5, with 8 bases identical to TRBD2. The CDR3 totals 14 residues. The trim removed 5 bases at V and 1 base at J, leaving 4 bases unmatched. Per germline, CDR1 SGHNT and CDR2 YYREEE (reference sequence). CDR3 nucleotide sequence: TGTGCCAGCAGTAGTGGACTAGCCCAAGAGACCCAGTACTTC. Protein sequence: CASSSGLAQETQYF.

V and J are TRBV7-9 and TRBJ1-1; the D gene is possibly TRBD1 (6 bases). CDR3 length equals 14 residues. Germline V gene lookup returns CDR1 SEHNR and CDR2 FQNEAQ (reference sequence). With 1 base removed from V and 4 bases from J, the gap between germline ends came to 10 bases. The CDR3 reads CASSLGRDITEAFF. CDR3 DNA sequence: TGTGCCAGCAGCTTAGGCCGGGACATCACTGAAGCTTTCTTT.

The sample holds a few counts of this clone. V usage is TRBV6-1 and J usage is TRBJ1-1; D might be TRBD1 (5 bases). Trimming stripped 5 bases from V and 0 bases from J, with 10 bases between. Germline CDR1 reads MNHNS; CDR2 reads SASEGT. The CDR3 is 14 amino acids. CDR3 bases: TGTGCCAGCAGTTCCAGGACACTGAACACTGAAGCTTTCTTT. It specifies CASSSRTLNTEAFF.

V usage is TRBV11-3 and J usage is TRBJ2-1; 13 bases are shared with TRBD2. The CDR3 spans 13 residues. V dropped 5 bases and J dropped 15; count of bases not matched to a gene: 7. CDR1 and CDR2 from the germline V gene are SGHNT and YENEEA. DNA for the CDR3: TGTGCCAGCAGCCCAGGGACTAGCGGGATTTCGTTCTTC. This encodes CASSPGTSGISFF.

The CDR3 sequence: CASSPRTGAGETQYF. The CDR3 nucleotides are TGTGCCAGCTCACCCCGGACAGGGGCAGGTGAGACCCAGTACTTC. V usage is TRBV18 and J usage is TRBJ2-5; 9 nucleotides agree with TRBD1. This CDR3 contains 15 residues. Germline CDR1 is KGHSH and CDR2 is LQKENI. Trimming cost V 3 bases and J 5 bases; bases outside gene matches: 7.

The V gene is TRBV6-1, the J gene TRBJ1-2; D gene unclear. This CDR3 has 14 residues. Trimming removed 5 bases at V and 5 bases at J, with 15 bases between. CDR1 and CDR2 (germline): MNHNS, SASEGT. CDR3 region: CASSPESTPYGYTF. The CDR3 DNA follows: TGTGCCAGCAGTCCCGAAAGCACCCCTTATGGCTACACCTTC.